These T cell receptor beta chains were read from a single sample in a study of cytomegalovirus exposure and HLA in healthy donors. Sequencing used immunoSEQ multiplex PCR; TCRdb keeps in-frame clones, though not all of them. The data contain under 150,000 clones, 70% to 80% of them singletons. The material sequenced was PBMCs. The receptors shown here come from a woman between 40 and 50 years old in good health and CMV-seropositive. CDR3s include the opening cysteine and the closing phenylalanine or tryptophan. D genes are given only for firm matches. Rows may omit the clone size; those that give it use once, few, many or a size class.

v_call: TRBV5-5; cdr3_length: 15; j_call: TRBJ1-5; d_call: TRBD1; clone_size: .; cdr3_nt: TGTGCCAGCAGCTTGGGGGACAGGGACCAGGCGCCCCAGCATTTT; cdr3_aa: CASSLGDRDQAPQHF
v_call: TRBV7-3; cdr3_length: 14; j_call: TRBJ2-3; d_call: .; clone_size: .; cdr3_nt: TGTGCCAGCAGCTCCGGAGTCACAGGATTTACGCAGTATTTT; cdr3_aa: CASSSGVTGFTQYF
v_call: TRBV28; cdr3_length: 13; j_call: TRBJ1-2; d_call: TRBD1; clone_size: few; cdr3_nt: TGTGCCAGCAGAGTACAGGGGTGGGGTGGCTACACCTTC; cdr3_aa: CASRVQGWGGYTF
v_call: TRBV6-4; cdr3_length: 14; j_call: TRBJ1-2; d_call: TRBD1; clone_size: few; cdr3_nt: TGTGCCAGCAGTGAGGCAGGGGGCGTCTATGGCTACACCTTC; cdr3_aa: CASSEAGGVYGYTF
v_call: TRBV5-6; cdr3_length: 13; j_call: TRBJ1-1; d_call: .; clone_size: .; cdr3_nt: TGTGCCAGTGAGACAGGAATGAACACTGAAGCTTTCTTT; cdr3_aa: CASETGMNTEAFF
v_call: TRBV29-1; cdr3_length: 13; j_call: TRBJ2-5; d_call: TRBD1; clone_size: .; cdr3_nt: TGCAGCGTTGCGACAGGGGGCCAAGAGACCCAGTACTTC; cdr3_aa: CSVATGGQETQYF
v_call: TRBV6-5; cdr3_length: 15; j_call: TRBJ2-1; d_call: TRBD2; clone_size: .; cdr3_nt: TGTGCCAGCAATGCCGCGGGGGGCCCGAGGTATGAGCAGTTCTTC; cdr3_aa: CASNAAGGPRYEQFF
v_call: TRBV5-1; cdr3_length: 15; j_call: TRBJ2-1; d_call: TRBD1; clone_size: .; cdr3_nt: TGCGCCAGCAGCCCGGGACAGGGGGCCTACAATGAGCAGTTCTTC; cdr3_aa: CASSPGQGAYNEQFF
v_call: TRBV6-6; cdr3_length: 15; j_call: TRBJ2-2; d_call: TRBD1; clone_size: .; cdr3_nt: TGTGCCAGCAGTGACTCAGGGACAGGAGCCGGGGAGCTGTTTTTT; cdr3_aa: CASSDSGTGAGELFF
v_call: TRBV12-5; cdr3_length: 15; j_call: TRBJ2-5; d_call: .; clone_size: .; cdr3_nt: TGTGCTAGTGGTTTGGTACTCGGTTCCCAAGAGACCCAGTACTTC; cdr3_aa: CASGLVLGSQETQYF
v_call: TRBV7-8; cdr3_length: 13; j_call: TRBJ1-2; d_call: .; clone_size: .; cdr3_nt: TGTGCCAGCAGCCCGGAGATTAACTATGGCTACACCTTC; cdr3_aa: CASSPEINYGYTF
v_call: TRBV21-1; cdr3_length: 15; j_call: TRBJ2-7; d_call: .; clone_size: .; cdr3_nt: TGTGCCAGCGGCCCTAAAGCCACAGCCTCCTACGAGCAGTACTTC; cdr3_aa: CASGPKATASYEQYF
v_call: TRBV2; cdr3_length: 14; j_call: TRBJ1-2; d_call: TRBD1; clone_size: .; cdr3_nt: TGTGCCAGTGTCTTAGGGACAGGGGGAGTCGGCTACACCTTC; cdr3_aa: CASVLGTGGVGYTF
v_call: TRBV5-5; cdr3_length: 15; j_call: TRBJ1-2; d_call: .; clone_size: once; cdr3_nt: TGTGCCAGCAGCTTGGCCGGGGGGCGAAACTATGGCTACACCTTC; cdr3_aa: CASSLAGGRNYGYTF
v_call: TRBV5-4; cdr3_length: 15; j_call: TRBJ2-5; d_call: .; clone_size: .; cdr3_nt: TGTGCCAGTAAATCGGTTCCGACGGACCAAGGGGCCCAGTACTTC; cdr3_aa: CASKSVPTDQGAQYF
v_call: TRBV11-3; cdr3_length: 16; j_call: TRBJ2-4; d_call: .; clone_size: .; cdr3_nt: TGTGCCAGCAGCTCTATCGTGGGGGCTGGCAAAAACATTCAGTACTTC; cdr3_aa: CASSSIVGAGKNIQYF
v_call: TRBV7-9; cdr3_length: 13; j_call: TRBJ2-7; d_call: TRBD1; clone_size: .; cdr3_nt: TGTGCCAGCAGCCCTAACAGGGGGGACGAGCAGTACTTC; cdr3_aa: CASSPNRGDEQYF
v_call: TRBV9; cdr3_length: 16; j_call: TRBJ2-1; d_call: .; clone_size: .; cdr3_nt: TGTGCCAGCAGCGTACTTGCGGGACTGGCCTACAATGAGCAGTTCTTC; cdr3_aa: CASSVLAGLAYNEQFF
v_call: TRBV30; cdr3_length: 11; j_call: TRBJ1-2; d_call: .; clone_size: .; cdr3_nt: TGTGCCATAACACTGGGAGGTGGCTACACCTTC; cdr3_aa: CAITLGGGYTF
v_call: TRBV4-1; cdr3_length: 16; j_call: TRBJ1-5; d_call: .; clone_size: few; cdr3_nt: TGCGCCAGCAGCCAAGGACAGATTTATAGCAATCAGCCCCAGCATTTT; cdr3_aa: CASSQGQIYSNQPQHF
v_call: TRBV21-1; cdr3_length: 17; j_call: TRBJ1-5; d_call: .; clone_size: .; cdr3_nt: TGTGCCAGCAGCAAGAAGTCCTCAGGGGATAGCAATCAGCCCCAGCACTTT; cdr3_aa: CASSKKSSGDSNQPQHF
v_call: TRBV7-9; cdr3_length: 15; j_call: TRBJ1-2; d_call: .; clone_size: .; cdr3_nt: TGTTCCAGCAGCACGGGACACCCCGAGGACTATGGCTACACCTTC; cdr3_aa: CSSSTGHPEDYGYTF
v_call: TRBV9; cdr3_length: 15; j_call: TRBJ1-5; d_call: .; clone_size: .; cdr3_nt: TGTGCCAGCAGCCGCGACAGCTATAGCAATCAGCCCCAGCATTTT; cdr3_aa: CASSRDSYSNQPQHF
v_call: TRBV7-2; cdr3_length: 16; j_call: TRBJ2-5; d_call: TRBD2; clone_size: .; cdr3_nt: TGTGCCAGCAGCAAAGTAGCGGGGGGCCCCCAAGAGACCCAGTACTTC; cdr3_aa: CASSKVAGGPQETQYF
v_call: TRBV4-3; cdr3_length: 17; j_call: TRBJ2-1; d_call: TRBD2; clone_size: .; cdr3_nt: TGCGCCAGCAGCCAAGATCGATCCCTAGCGGGGGACAATGAGCAGTTCTTC; cdr3_aa: CASSQDRSLAGDNEQFF
v_call: TRBV18; cdr3_length: 14; j_call: TRBJ2-2; d_call: .; clone_size: .; cdr3_nt: TGTGCCAGCTCACTCGAGGGCCAGACCGGGGAGCTGTTTTTT; cdr3_aa: CASSLEGQTGELFF
v_call: TRBV27; cdr3_length: 14; j_call: TRBJ1-6; d_call: TRBD1; clone_size: .; cdr3_nt: TGTGCCAGCAGTATTACAGGGGTGGGTTCACCCCTCCACTTT; cdr3_aa: CASSITGVGSPLHF
v_call: TRBV7-9; cdr3_length: 11; j_call: TRBJ2-1; d_call: .; clone_size: .; cdr3_nt: TGTGCCAGCAGCTTAGGTCTAATAGAGTTCTTC; cdr3_aa: CASSLGLIEFF
v_call: TRBV7-9; cdr3_length: 15; j_call: TRBJ2-1; d_call: TRBD2; clone_size: .; cdr3_nt: TGTGCCAGCAGCTTAATACTAGCGGGGGTCGATGAGCAGTTCTTC; cdr3_aa: CASSLILAGVDEQFF
v_call: TRBV9; cdr3_length: 16; j_call: TRBJ2-5; d_call: .; clone_size: .; cdr3_nt: TGTGCCAGCAGCGTAGGGCTGGCAGCGAACCAAGAGACCCAGTACTTC; cdr3_aa: CASSVGLAANQETQYF
v_call: TRBV7-6; cdr3_length: 15; j_call: TRBJ1-1; d_call: .; clone_size: few; cdr3_nt: TGTGCCAGCAGCTCTAAACAGGGTTTGAACACTGAAGCTTTCTTT; cdr3_aa: CASSSKQGLNTEAFF
v_call: TRBV6-1; cdr3_length: 14; j_call: TRBJ2-7; d_call: TRBD2; clone_size: .; cdr3_nt: TGTGCCAGCACGGGACTAGCGGCCTCCTACGAGCAGTACTTC; cdr3_aa: CASTGLAASYEQYF
v_call: TRBV18; cdr3_length: 15; j_call: TRBJ1-2; d_call: TRBD1; clone_size: once; cdr3_nt: TGTGCCAGCTCACTCTGGACAGGCGATAACTATGGCTACACCTTC; cdr3_aa: CASSLWTGDNYGYTF
v_call: TRBV27; cdr3_length: 14; j_call: TRBJ2-7; d_call: .; clone_size: .; cdr3_nt: TGTGCCAGCAGTTTGGGGACGGGGGCCTACGAGCAGTACTTC; cdr3_aa: CASSLGTGAYEQYF
v_call: TRBV7-2; cdr3_length: 15; j_call: TRBJ2-7; d_call: .; clone_size: .; cdr3_nt: TGTGCCAGCAGCTTAGACAGGGTCAACTCCTACGAGCAGTACTTC; cdr3_aa: CASSLDRVNSYEQYF
v_call: TRBV5-1; cdr3_length: 18; j_call: TRBJ2-2; d_call: .; clone_size: once; cdr3_nt: TGCGCCAGCAGCTTGTATCTAAGAGGGTCTAGCTTCACCGGGGAGCTGTTTTTT; cdr3_aa: CASSLYLRGSSFTGELFF
v_call: TRBV7-3; cdr3_length: 15; j_call: TRBJ2-7; d_call: .; clone_size: .; cdr3_nt: TGTGCCAGCAGCTTATTCGGACTAGGGGGATACGAGCAGTACTTC; cdr3_aa: CASSLFGLGGYEQYF
v_call: TRBV10-3; cdr3_length: 16; j_call: TRBJ2-3; d_call: TRBD2; clone_size: .; cdr3_nt: TGTGCCATCAGTGAGGGCCTAGCGGGGACCACAGATACGCAGTATTTT; cdr3_aa: CAISEGLAGTTDTQYF
v_call: TRBV4-2; cdr3_length: 16; j_call: TRBJ2-5; d_call: TRBD2; clone_size: .; cdr3_nt: TGTGCCAGCAGCCAGGACGCAGCGGGGGGCTATGAGACCCAGTACTTC; cdr3_aa: CASSQDAAGGYETQYF
v_call: TRBV11-1; cdr3_length: 15; j_call: TRBJ2-7; d_call: TRBD1; clone_size: .; cdr3_nt: TGTGCCAGCAGCCCAGCCACAGGGGCCAGATACGAGCAGTACTTC; cdr3_aa: CASSPATGARYEQYF